The clone carrying this T cell receptor beta chain came up once. The data derive from a study of blood T cell repertoires in COVID-19. Profiled with immunoSEQ multiplex PCR; TCRdb holds only in-frame clones, not every one. The repertoire holds 25,000 to 30,000 clones, 90% to 95% seen once, with 0.83% in the top ten. CDR1 SGDLS and CDR2 YYNGEE come from the germline V gene. With 4 bases removed from V and 0 bases from J, the gap between germline ends came to 11 bases. The CDR3 sequence is 15 residues long. Sequencing was carried out using peripheral blood. This TCR derives from a woman in her 70s with COVID-19, enrolled during active disease. The chain couples TRBV9 to TRBJ2-1; D gene unclear. CDR3 residues: CASSSSVSSYNEQFF. The DNA of the CDR3 is TGTGCCAGCAGCTCAAGCGTAAGCTCCTACAATGAGCAGTTCTTC.